These 14 T cell receptor beta chains were all obtained from the same sample, sequenced in a study of T cells in Graves' hyperthyroidism and ophthalmopathy. TCR beta CDR3 regions were amplified from RNA. Carried out on the TCR CDR3, a first-round RT-PCR used the HTBI primer set. TCRdb processed the multiplex PCR reads anew with MiXCR; each CDR3 protein has one entry. This sample has about 640,000 distinct CDR3 sequences; approximately 15% occur once, and the top ten carry around an eighth. Sequencing was performed on blood. The source of these receptors is a woman aged 50 to 60 with Graves' ophthalmopathy.

This clonotype turned up a few times. The chain links TRBV4-1 to TRBJ1-4; D is ambiguous. V was pared by 0 bases and J by 4 bases, with 18 bases between. The CDR3 runs to 18 residues. Germline V gene data show CDR1 as MGHRA and CDR2 as YSYEKL. The CDR3 DNA is TGCGCCAGCAGCCAAGATTCACCCGGGTTGGGGTTTAATGAAAAACTGTTTTTT. Its translation is CASSQDSPGLGFNEKLFF.

In its sample, this clonotype was seen many times. This CDR3 reads CSAGASRARDEQYF. CDR3 bases: TGCAGTGCTGGGGCGTCCAGGGCCAGGGACGAGCAGTACTTC. The chain is built from TRBV20-1 and TRBJ2-7; tentatively, D is TRBD1 (5 bases). Germline V gives CDR1 DFQATT, CDR2 SNEGSKA (reference sequence). The CDR3 is 14 amino acids. Deletions cut 5 bases from V and 5 bases from J, with 19 bases between.

This clonotype was detected only a few times. The rearrangement joins TRBV6-5 to TRBJ2-7; D is possibly TRBD1 (6 bases). CDR1 is MNHEY and CDR2 is SVGAGI in the germline V gene. Deletions cut 1 base from V and 3 bases from J, with 13 bases between. CDR3 length: 15 residues. The CDR3 DNA follows: TGTGCCAGCAGTTACTGGGGCAGGGGAAACTACGAGCAGTACTTC. This translates into CASSYWGRGNYEQYF.

In its sample, this clonotype was seen many times. The V and J genes are TRBV20-1 and TRBJ2-5; 12 positions match TRBD2. Germline trimming cut 0 bases from V and 5 bases from J; bases unmatched to any gene: 4. The germline V gene has CDR1 DFQATT and CDR2 SNEGSKA (reference sequence). This CDR3 region has 15 residues. The CDR3 is CSARDKTSGSETQYF. In nucleotides, the CDR3 is TGCAGTGCTAGAGATAAGACTAGCGGGAGCGAGACCCAGTACTTC.

This clonotype turned up a few times. This chain links TRBV18 with TRBJ1-3; D unresolved. The CDR3 loop spans 16 amino acids. Germline CDR1 KGHSH, CDR2 LQKENI. V lost 3 bases to trimming and J lost 0 bases, with 12 bases between them. The DNA of the CDR3 is TGTGCCAGCTCACCCGCGAAAGGGTACTCTGGAAACACCATATATTTT. It translates to CASSPAKGYSGNTIYF.

V is TRBV6-8 and J is TRBJ1-5, with D unresolved. The CDR3 is 12 amino acids. Germline V gene data show CDR1 as MNHGY and CDR2 as SAAAGT. The germline V and J ends were trimmed by 5 bases and 3 bases, with 5 bases remaining between them. In DNA form, the CDR3 reads TGTGCCAGCAGTACGCACAATCAGCCCCAGCATTTT. Protein: CASSTHNQPQHF.

This clonotype was recorded a few times. The gene calls are TRBV4-3 and TRBJ2-1; TRBD2 is a possible D gene (6 bases). CDR3 size: 15 residues. Per the germline V gene, CDR1 is LGHNA and CDR2 is YSLEER. Trimming stripped 3 bases from V and 4 bases from J, with 13 bases between. Here the CDR3 DNA reads TGCGCCAGCAGCCAGTGGCGGGGCCAATACAATGAGCAGTTCTTC. Translation gives CASSQWRGQYNEQFF.

This clonotype was counted at least ten times. The gene calls are TRBV2 and TRBJ2-7; the match to TRBD2 covers 8 bases. CDR3 length equals 15 residues. With 1 base clipped from V and 2 bases from J, the junction kept 4 bases outside the gene matches. Germline CDR1 is SNHLY and CDR2 is FYNNEI. Here the CDR3 reads CASSEGGGRTYEQYF. DNA for the CDR3: TGTGCCAGCAGTGAAGGGGGCGGGAGGACCTACGAGCAGTACTTC.

This clonotype turned up a few times. This rearrangement joins TRBV6-4 to TRBJ1-5; D not resolved. Trimming cost V 3 bases and J 4 bases, with 10 bases left between them. The V gene's germline CDR1 is MRHNA and CDR2 SNTAGT. The CDR3 has 14 residues. The CDR3 spells CASSEDGENQPQHF. CDR3 nucleotide sequence: TGTGCCAGCAGTGAAGACGGGGAGAATCAGCCCCAGCATTTT.

The chain couples TRBV20-1 to TRBJ1-2; 9 nucleotides match TRBD1. The CDR3 length is 14 residues. CDR1 DFQATT and CDR2 SNEGSKA come from the germline V gene (reference sequence). V was clipped by 4 bases and J by 7 bases; unmatched bases: 10. CDR3 in DNA: TGCAGTGCTATGACGGGACAGGGTCCTTTTGGCTACACCTTC. This translates into CSAMTGQGPFGYTF.

This clonotype was observed many times. The CDR3 spells CASSPQGARTNTEAFF. CDR3 nucleotide sequence: TGTGCCAGCTCACCCCAGGGGGCGAGAACGAACACTGAAGCTTTCTTT. The genes are TRBV18 and TRBJ1-1, with TRBD1 matching 8 bases. V was clipped by 3 bases and J by 1 base; unmatched bases: 7. Germline loops: CDR1 KGHSH, CDR2 LQKENI. The CDR3 consists of 16 residues.

On this clonotype itself: A much larger clone is a single base away; this may be a read error. The J gene is TRBJ2-3, the V gene TRBV7-9, with a weak D call TRBD2 (6 bases). CDR1 and CDR2 from the germline V gene are SEHNR and FQNEAQ (reference sequence). With 3 bases removed from V and 2 bases from J, the gap between germline ends came to 15 bases. CDR3 length: 16 amino acids. The DNA for the CDR3 is TGTGCCAGCAGCTTCGCGGGGAGTTCGGCCACAGATACGCAGTATTTT. This gives the protein CASSFAGSSATDTQYF.

The chain links TRBV6-2 or TRBV6-3 to TRBJ2-5; no clear D. The ends were cut back, 6 bases at V and 4 bases at J, with 12 bases in the middle. CDR1 is MNHEY, CDR2 SVGEGT, per germline. CDR3 length: 13 residues. For the CDR3, the DNA is TGTGCCAGCAGGTCCCTGGGGATAGAGACCCAGTACTTC. Its translation: CASRSLGIETQYF.

This clonotype was recorded many times. V and J are TRBV27 and TRBJ1-5; D gene uncertain. CDR3 size: 13 residues. V was shortened by 6 bases and J by 6 bases, with 12 bases between the two germline ends. Germline CDR1 reads MNHEY; CDR2 reads SMNVEV (reference sequence). CDR3 protein: CASRDGDGQPQHF. CDR3 bases: TGTGCCAGCAGAGACGGGGATGGTCAGCCCCAGCATTTT.